The rows below give T cell receptor beta chains drawn from one sample of a study of blood T cells in healthy people across ages. A single record per CDR3 protein comes from TCRdb applying MiXCR to the 5' RACE reads. The table records some 1 million distinct CDR3 sequences, under 55% of them present only once. Sequenced: blood. These TCRs come from a woman in her sixties or seventies in good health. The CDR3 runs from the conserved cysteine through the conserved F or W. D genes are given only for firm matches. Not every row has a clone size; where given, it reads once, few, many or a size class.

>15|TRBJ2-5|NA|few|TRBV28
CASRPQGQYQETQYF
TGTGCCAGCAGACCGCAAGGACAGTACCAAGAGACCCAGTACTTC
>15|TRBJ2-1|TRBD1|NA|TRBV12-3/TRBV12-4
CASSSPTGGLYEQFF
TGTGCCAGCAGTTCGCCGACAGGGGGCTTATATGAGCAGTTCTTC
>12|TRBJ2-3|TRBD2|few|TRBV2
CASREAGGTQYF
TGTGCCAGCAGGGAAGCGGGAGGTACGCAGTATTTT
>15|TRBJ2-1|TRBD1|NA|TRBV27
CASRAGTVSYNEQFF
TGTGCCAGCAGGGCAGGGACAGTCTCATACAATGAGCAGTTCTTC
>16|TRBJ2-7|TRBD1|NA|TRBV2
CASNLDEAGGPYEQYF
TGTGCCAGCAACCTGGACGAGGCAGGGGGCCCCTACGAGCAGTACTTC
>18|TRBJ2-1|NA|once|TRBV27
CASSRKARSGLAYNEQFF
TGTGCCAGCAGTAGAAAAGCAAGGTCCGGGCTTGCCTACAATGAGCAGTTCTTC
>15|TRBJ2-1|NA|NA|TRBV20-1
CSAPTGTGSYNEQFF
TGCAGTGCACCGACCGGGACTGGGAGTTACAATGAGCAGTTCTTC
>13|TRBJ2-1|TRBD2|few|TRBV6-2/TRBV6-3
CASSRGAGGEQFF
TGTGCCAGCAGTCGAGGAGCGGGGGGTGAGCAGTTCTTC
>15|TRBJ2-5|NA|NA|TRBV2
CASSPTPADKETQYF
TGTGCCAGCAGTCCCACTCCAGCGGATAAAGAGACCCAGTACTTC
>13|TRBJ2-1|NA|NA|TRBV12-3/TRBV12-4
CASGVDLYNEQFF
TGTGCCAGCGGGGTCGATCTCTACAATGAGCAGTTCTTC
>16|TRBJ2-7|TRBD2|NA|TRBV15
CATSRDRGLAGNEQYF
TGTGCCACCAGCAGAGATCGGGGACTAGCGGGGAACGAGCAGTACTTC
>13|TRBJ1-2|NA|NA|TRBV6-6
CASSRASFYGYTF
TGTGCCAGCAGTAGGGCCAGCTTCTATGGCTACACCTTC
>15|TRBJ2-3|TRBD2|NA|TRBV6-6
CASSYGTSGVDTQYF
TGTGCCAGCAGTTACGGGACTAGCGGAGTAGATACGCAGTATTTT
>13|TRBJ2-5|NA|NA|TRBV24-1
CATSPDPGHEQYF
TGTGCCACCAGTCCGGACCCAGGCCATGAGCAGTACTTC
>12|TRBJ2-5|NA|NA|TRBV3-1
CASGGREQTQYF
TGTGCCAGCGGGGGCAGGGAACAGACCCAGTACTTC
>12|TRBJ2-3|NA|few|TRBV20-1
CSARRLADTQYF
TGCAGTGCCCGGCGGTTAGCAGATACGCAGTATTTT
>13|TRBJ1-4|NA|many|TRBV3-1
CASSAYLNEKLFF
TGTGCCAGCAGCGCTTACCTGAATGAAAAACTGTTTTTT
>13|TRBJ1-6|NA|many|TRBV10-3
CAISWDATSPLHF
TGTGCCATCAGTTGGGACGCGACTTCACCCCTCCACTTT
>15|TRBJ1-6|NA|NA|TRBV6-2/TRBV6-3
CASSYRTGVNSPPHF
TGTGCCAGCAGTTACAGGACCGGGGTTAATTCACCCCCCCACTTT
>16|TRBJ2-5|TRBD2|NA|TRBV15
CATSRGRLAGEETQYF
TGTGCCACCAGCAGAGGTCGACTAGCGGGAGAAGAGACCCAGTACTTC
>13|TRBJ2-1|TRBD2|few|TRBV20-1
CRIPGLAGNEQFF
TGCAGAATTCCGGGACTAGCGGGCAATGAGCAGTTCTTC
>16|TRBJ2-7|TRBD2|few|TRBV6-2/TRBV6-3
CASSLLAGVLVGEQYF
TGTGCCAGCAGTTTACTAGCGGGAGTTCTGGTAGGTGAGCAGTACTTC
>14|TRBJ2-1|NA|NA|TRBV6-6
CASSYSEQMDEQFF
TGTGCCAGCAGTTATAGTGAGCAGATGGATGAGCAGTTCTTC
>14|TRBJ2-7|NA|NA|TRBV28
CASSFRGSLYEQYF
TGTGCCAGCAGTTTCCGGGGGAGTCTGTACGAGCAGTACTTC
>11|TRBJ1-2|NA|NA|TRBV28
CASSKTLRYTF
TGTGCCAGCAGTAAGACCCTCCGTTACACCTTC
>15|TRBJ2-5|TRBD2|few|TRBV7-9
CASSPALAGVETQYF
TGTGCCAGCAGCCCGGCCCTAGCGGGAGTAGAGACCCAGTACTTC
>15|TRBJ2-7|NA|NA|TRBV2
CASSEGWGDSYEQYF
TGTGCCAGCAGTGAAGGTTGGGGAGACAGCTACGAGCAGTACTTC
>15|TRBJ2-3|TRBD2|NA|TRBV9
CASSALAGLGDTQYF
TGTGCCAGCAGTGCTCTAGCGGGCCTAGGAGATACGCAGTATTTT
>16|TRBJ2-1|TRBD2|NA|TRBV7-2
CASSRAGGPGYNEQFF
TGTGCCAGCAGTAGAGCGGGAGGGCCGGGGTACAATGAGCAGTTCTTC
>15|TRBJ2-7|NA|few|TRBV28
CASRLFGKEDHEQYF
TGTGCCAGCAGATTGTTTGGAAAAGAAGACCACGAGCAGTACTTC
>13|TRBJ2-5|NA|NA|TRBV7-8
CASSLRAKETQYF
TGTGCCAGCAGCTTAAGGGCCAAGGAGACCCAGTACTTC
>16|TRBJ2-1|TRBD2|NA|TRBV15
CATSRELAGGYNEQFF
TGTGCCACCAGCAGAGAACTAGCGGGGGGGTACAATGAGCAGTTCTTC
>15|TRBJ2-3|TRBD1|few|TRBV27
CASSTRTGPTDTQYF
TGTGCCAGCAGCACCCGGACAGGACCCACAGATACGCAGTATTTT
>14|TRBJ2-2|TRBD2|few|TRBV14
CASSPRGREGLLFF
TGTGCCAGCAGCCCGCGAGGGCGGGAGGGCCTTCTGTTTTTT
>16|TRBJ2-4|NA|NA|TRBV28
CASSFYRARAKNIQYF
TGTGCCAGCAGTTTCTACAGGGCAAGGGCCAAAAACATTCAGTACTTC
>12|TRBJ2-3|NA|many|TRBV29-1
CSVRGATDTQYF
TGCAGCGTGAGGGGGGCCACAGATACGCAGTATTTT
>14|TRBJ2-7|NA|NA|TRBV6-5
CASSSPGRFNEQYF
TGTGCCAGCAGTTCCCCGGGACGGTTTAATGAGCAGTACTTC
>14|TRBJ1-1|NA|few|TRBV29-1
CSVEGGRLNTEAFF
TGCAGCGTTGAAGGGGGCAGGTTGAACACTGAAGCTTTCTTT
>12|TRBJ2-7|NA|NA|TRBV3-1
CASGNLGGEQYF
TGTGCCAGCGGGAACCTTGGGGGCGAGCAGTACTTC
>15|TRBJ1-5|NA|NA|TRBV20-1
CSARSVNWLNQPQHF
TGCAGTGCTAGGAGTGTTAACTGGCTCAATCAGCCCCAGCATTTT
>14|TRBJ2-3|NA|few|TRBV6-2/TRBV6-3
CASSYQRVEDTQYF
TGTGCCAGCAGTTACCAGCGGGTGGAAGATACGCAGTATTTT
>15|TRBJ2-2|NA|NA|TRBV12-3/TRBV12-4
CASSPGGIDTGELFF
TGTGCCAGCAGTCCCGGAGGTATCGACACCGGGGAGCTGTTTTTT
>15|TRBJ2-1|NA|few|TRBV3-1
CASSQSPLVIHEQFF
TGTGCCAGCAGCCAAAGCCCACTAGTAATCCATGAGCAGTTCTTC
>14|TRBJ2-7|TRBD2|many|TRBV13
CASSLSLAGYEQYF
TGTGCCAGCAGCTTATCCCTAGCGGGATACGAGCAGTACTTC
>14|TRBJ2-1|TRBD2|NA|TRBV4-1
CASSQDPSGREQFF
TGCGCCAGCAGCCAAGACCCTAGCGGGAGGGAGCAGTTCTTC
>15|TRBJ2-1|NA|few|TRBV29-1
CSVTRPGLGHDEQFF
TGCAGCGTCACTCGACCGGGACTTGGTCACGATGAGCAGTTCTTC
>14|TRBJ2-3|NA|NA|TRBV15
CATSRWTSTDTQYF
TGCGCCACCAGCAGGTGGACAAGCACAGATACGCAGTATTTT
>15|TRBJ2-1|TRBD2|NA|TRBV6-1
CAGSEQAGDVYEQFF
TGTGCCGGCAGTGAACAAGCGGGAGATGTGTATGAGCAGTTCTTC
>16|TRBJ2-1|TRBD1|NA|TRBV27
CASTSSRDRSYNEQFF
TGTGCCAGCACTTCCTCCCGGGACAGGTCCTACAATGAGCAGTTCTTC
>15|TRBJ1-4|TRBD1|NA|TRBV28
CASSLTGQGDEKLFF
TGTGCCAGCAGTTTAACTGGACAGGGCGATGAAAAACTGTTTTTT
>15|TRBJ2-7|TRBD2|NA|TRBV3-1
CASSQDSAGGYKQYF
TGTGCCAGCAGCCAGGACTCGGCGGGAGGCTACAAGCAGTACTTC
>14|TRBJ1-1|TRBD1|NA|TRBV5-1
CASSPGQSYTEAFF
TGCGCCAGCAGCCCGGGACAGTCCTACACTGAAGCTTTCTTT
>16|TRBJ2-6|NA|NA|TRBV23-1
CASSQTVDSGANALTF
TGCGCCAGCAGTCAGACAGTAGACTCTGGGGCCAACGCCCTGACTTTC
>15|TRBJ2-3|TRBD1|few|TRBV20-1
CSARDLATGDDTQYF
TGCAGTGCTAGAGATTTAGCGACAGGGGATGATACGCAGTATTTT
>17|TRBJ2-2|TRBD2|NA|TRBV7-2
CASSRGGSGRNTGELFF
TGTGCCAGCAGCCGCGGAGGAAGCGGGAGGAACACCGGGGAGCTGTTTTTT
>16|TRBJ2-7|TRBD2|NA|TRBV29-1
CSVGLAGEIGVYEQYF
TGCAGCGTTGGACTAGCGGGAGAAATTGGAGTCTACGAGCAGTACTTC
>13|TRBJ1-1|NA|NA|TRBV14
CASSPRLITEAFF
TGTGCCAGCAGCCCACGACTGATAACTGAAGCTTTCTTT
>16|TRBJ2-1|NA|few|TRBV5-1
CASSGNDGSSYNEQFF
TGCGCCAGCAGCGGCAATGACGGTAGCTCCTACAATGAGCAGTTCTTC